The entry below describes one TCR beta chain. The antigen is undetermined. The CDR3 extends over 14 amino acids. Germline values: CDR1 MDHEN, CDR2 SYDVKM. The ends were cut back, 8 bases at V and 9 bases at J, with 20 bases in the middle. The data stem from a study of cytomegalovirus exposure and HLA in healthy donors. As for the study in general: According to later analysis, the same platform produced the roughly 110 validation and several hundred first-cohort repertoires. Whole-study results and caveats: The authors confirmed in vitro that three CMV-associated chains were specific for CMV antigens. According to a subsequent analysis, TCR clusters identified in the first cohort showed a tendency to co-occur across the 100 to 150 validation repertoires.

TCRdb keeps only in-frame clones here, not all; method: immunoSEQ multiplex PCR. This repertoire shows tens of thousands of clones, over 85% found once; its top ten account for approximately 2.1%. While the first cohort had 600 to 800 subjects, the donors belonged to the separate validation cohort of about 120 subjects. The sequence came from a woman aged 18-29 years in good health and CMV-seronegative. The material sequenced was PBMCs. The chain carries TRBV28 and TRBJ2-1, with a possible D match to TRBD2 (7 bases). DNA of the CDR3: TGTGCCAGCCGTAGGGGGGGGGCCCCCAGTGAGCAGTTCTTC. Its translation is CASRRGGAPSEQFF. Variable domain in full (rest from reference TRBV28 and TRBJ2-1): DVKVTQSSRYLVKRTGEKVFLECVQDMDHENMFWYRQDPGLGLRLIYFSYDVKMKEKGDIPEGYSVSREKKERFSLILESASTNQTSMYLCASRRGGAPSEQFFGPGTRLTVL.